The sequence of this TCR beta chain was determined in a study of T cell responses to AZD1222 COVID-19 vaccine. The data were produced by immunoSEQ multiplex PCR, yet TCRdb's version contains in-frame clones alone and is incomplete. Seen here are about 120,000 clones, approximately 85% observed once, and the top ten hold roughly 9.1%. Overall study results and limits: Spike-spanning, vaccine-associated CD4 TCRs were dominant at 160-218 and 743-854. Only 5 or 6 individuals given AZD1222 were seropositive at baseline. The donor group comprised mostly white British people and more females; the analysis possibly underestimated clonal diversity.

V gave up 1 base and J gave up 2 bases, with 11 bases separating them. The CDR3 has 16 amino acids. Germline CDR1 and CDR2: LNHDA and SQIVND (reference sequence). As regards this clone: Its antigen remains unknown.

The sample consisted of peripheral blood, taken on day 0 of AZD1222 vaccination. The TCR was taken from an adult in good health. This rearrangement joins TRBV19 to TRBJ2-2; D is unresolved. CDR3 sequence reads: CASSIGNRANTGELFF. In nucleotides, the CDR3 is TGTGCCAGTAGTATAGGCAACAGAGCAAACACCGGGGAGCTGTTTTTT.